The 25 T cell receptor beta chains below all came from one sample that was sequenced in a study of early T cells in non-severe SARS-CoV-2 infection. From the 5' RACE reads, TCRdb called clonotypes with MiXCR, one entry per CDR3 protein. Here the sample spans some 40,000 distinct CDR3 sequences, over 5% being singletons. Sequencing was performed on whole blood, taken at baseline. All receptors derive from an adult who was a healthcare worker with PCR-confirmed SARS-CoV-2 infection or an uninfected control (not recorded which).

This clonotype was seen at least ten times. CDR3 amino acids: CASSSDRLNTEAFF. In nucleotides, the CDR3 is TGTGCCAGCAGCTCCGACAGACTGAACACTGAAGCTTTCTTT. The gene calls are TRBV7-6 and TRBJ1-1, with a tentative D call TRBD1 (5 bases). The CDR3 is 14 amino acids. Germline V CDR1 and CDR2: SGHVS, FNYEAQ. V was shortened by 4 bases and J by 0 bases, with 9 bases between the two germline ends. The entire variable domain, with the rest obtained from reference TRBV7-6 and TRBJ1-1, is as follows: GAGVSQSPRYKVTKRGQDVALRCDPISGHVSLYWYRQALGQGPEFLTYFNYEAQQDKSGLPNDRFSAERPEGSISTLTIQRTEQRDSAMYRCASSSDRLNTEAFFGQGTRLTVV.

The table lists this clonotype with many counts. V usage is TRBV29-1 and J usage is TRBJ2-6; 9 bases map to TRBD1. The CDR3 spans 16 residues. CDR1 and CDR2 from the germline V gene are SQVTM and ANQGSEA. V lost 4 bases to trimming and J lost 1 base; unmatched junction nucleotides: 5. As DNA, the CDR3 is TGCAGCGTTGCTGGGACAGGGAGATCTGGGGCCAACGTCCTGACTTTC. Residues: CSVAGTGRSGANVLTF.

The sample holds many counts of this clonotype. V and J are TRBV2 and TRBJ1-5; a weak D match, TRBD1 (6 bases). CDR1 SNHLY and CDR2 FYNNEI come from the germline V gene. The CDR3 totals 15 residues. The V end lost 6 bases, the J end lost 4 bases, and 16 bases lay between the germline ends. In DNA form, the CDR3 reads TGTGCCAGCAGCGTAGCGACAGGCACAAATCAGCCCCAGCATTTT. Its protein is CASSVATGTNQPQHF. Based on the CDR3 plus reference TRBV2 and TRBJ1-5, the full variable domain is EPEVTQTPSHQVTQMGQEVILRCVPISNHLYFYWYRQILGQKVEFLVSFYNNEISEKSEIFDDQFSVERPDGSNFTLKIRSTKLEDSAMYFCASSVATGTNQPQHFGDGTRLSIL.

This chain joins TRBV28 and TRBJ2-3; 11 bases map to TRBD2. V lost 7 bases to trimming and J lost 7 bases; unmatched junction nucleotides: 13. The CDR3 length is 16 residues. Germline CDR1 reads MDHEN; CDR2 reads SYDVKM. The CDR3 sequence: CASIVQLAGEGNTQYF. The CDR3 coding sequence is TGTGCCAGCATTGTCCAACTAGCGGGAGAAGGAAATACGCAGTATTTT.

This clonotype was recorded at least ten times. The chain combines TRBV15 with TRBJ1-1, with 10 bases lining up with TRBD1. The length of the CDR3 is 13 residues. Trimming took 5 bases from V and 11 from J; bases not matched to a gene: 8. In germline, CDR1 is LNHNV, CDR2 YYDKDF (reference sequence). For the CDR3, the DNA is TGTGCCACCAGCTCGACAGGGGGCCTTATGGCTTTCTTT. The encoded protein is CATSSTGGLMAFF.

This clonotype was picked up many times. V usage is TRBV7-9 and J usage is TRBJ1-1, with 9 bases fitting TRBD1. The CDR3 is made up of 17 amino acids. Trimming cost V 5 bases and J 0 bases; bases outside gene matches: 10. The V gene's germline CDR1 is SEHNR and CDR2 FQNEAQ (reference sequence). The CDR3 loop reads CASSPRPGTGLNTEAFF. For the CDR3, the DNA is TGTGCCAGCAGCCCACGTCCCGGGACAGGGCTGAACACTGAAGCTTTCTTT.

The chain employs TRBV6-2 or TRBV6-3 and TRBJ2-2; 7 bases are shared with TRBD2. The germline gives CDR1 MNHEY, CDR2 SVGEGT. The trim removed 4 bases at V and 4 bases at J, leaving 9 bases unmatched. The CDR3 is made up of 16 amino acids. This CDR3 is CASSWGRAGPTGELFF. CDR3 DNA: TGTGCCAGCAGTTGGGGCCGAGCGGGACCCACCGGGGAGCTGTTTTTT.

This clonotype was observed a handful of times. This chain connects TRBV24-1 to TRBJ1-1; maybe TRBD1 (5 bases). Germline V gene lookup returns CDR1 KGHDR and CDR2 SFDVKD. V was pared by 3 bases and J by 6 bases, with 10 bases between. The CDR3 spans 13 residues. The CDR3 coding sequence is TGTGCCACCAGTGATCCCAGGGTACCTGAAGCTTTCTTT. Amino acid sequence: CATSDPRVPEAFF.

The chain has TRBV9 and TRBJ2-2, with a tentative D call TRBD1 (5 bases). This CDR3 contains 15 residues. V lost 3 bases to trimming and J lost 0 bases, with 9 bases between them. Germline V lookup: CDR1 SGDLS, CDR2 YYNGEE. The CDR3: CASSDRITNTGELFF. In nucleotides, the CDR3 is TGTGCCAGCAGCGACAGGATTACGAACACCGGGGAGCTGTTTTTT.

V gene TRBV20-1 combines with J gene TRBJ2-3; the match to TRBD2 covers 12 bases. Trimming cost V 5 bases and J 6 bases; bases outside gene matches: 3. This CDR3 has 13 residues. Germline V lookup: CDR1 DFQATT, CDR2 SNEGSKA (reference sequence). In nucleotides, the CDR3 is TGCAGTGCTTCAGGGACTAGCGGGGATACGCAGTATTTT. As protein: CSASGTSGDTQYF.

This chain connects TRBV20-1 to TRBJ2-5; 10 bases map to TRBD2. CDR1 is DFQATT and CDR2 is SNEGSKA in the germline V gene (reference sequence). J was trimmed by 4 bases and V by 1 base; bases with no gene match: 6. The CDR3 contains 15 residues. This CDR3 reads CSARGIAGGGETQYF. In DNA, the CDR3 is TGCAGTGCTAGAGGAATAGCGGGGGGAGGAGAGACCCAGTACTTC.

This clonotype appeared many times. DNA for the CDR3: TGTGCCAGCAGCTTGGGGGGGCTCTCCGGGGAGCTGTTTTTT. Translating it yields CASSLGGLSGELFF. This chain joins TRBV7-7 and TRBJ2-2, with D possibly being TRBD2 (7 bases). V gave up 3 bases and J gave up 6 bases, with 11 bases separating them. There are 14 residues in the CDR3. Looked up from germline, CDR1 is SSHAT and CDR2 is FNYEAQ (reference sequence).

This clonotype was recorded a few times. J is TRBJ2-1 and V is TRBV14; no firm D call. The germline V and J ends were trimmed by 3 bases and 6 bases, with 9 bases remaining between them. CDR1 and CDR2 from the germline V gene are SGHDN and FVKESK. CDR3 size: 13 residues. The CDR3: CASSHTIVNEQFF. DNA of the CDR3: TGTGCCAGCAGCCACACCATAGTCAATGAGCAGTTCTTC.

This clonotype has at least ten counts. J is TRBJ2-1 and V is TRBV11-2, with 10 nucleotides matching TRBD2. This CDR3 contains 15 residues. Germline assignment: CDR1 SGHAT and CDR2 FQNNGV. The V and J ends lost 3 bases and 6 bases, in that order; junction bases with no gene match: 5. DNA for the CDR3: TGTGCCAGCAGCTTTCGCAGCGGGGGGGCCAATGAGCAGTTCTTC. It encodes CASSFRSGGANEQFF.

This clonotype was detected ten times or more. The rearrangement joins TRBV15 to TRBJ1-1; no clear D. Trimming cost V 4 bases and J 6 bases, with 18 bases left between them. Per germline, CDR1 LNHNV and CDR2 YYDKDF (reference sequence). The CDR3 loop spans 15 amino acids. The CDR3 DNA sequence: TGTGCCACCAGCAAGAGGTATAACTCTGGGGCTGAAGCTTTCTTT. It encodes CATSKRYNSGAEAFF.

The J gene is TRBJ2-4, the V gene TRBV18; 7 nucleotides agree with TRBD2. The length of the CDR3 is 15 residues. Trimming took 0 bases from V and 4 from J; bases not matched to a gene: 3. Germline CDR1 KGHSH, CDR2 LQKENI. The CDR3 reads CASSPPSGGKNIQYF. In nucleotides, the CDR3 is TGTGCCAGCTCACCACCTTCGGGGGGAAAAAACATTCAGTACTTC.

This clonotype has at least ten counts. The chain joins TRBV20-1 to TRBJ1-1; D gene unclear. The CDR3 has 11 residues. CDR1 is DFQATT, CDR2 SNEGSKA, per germline (reference sequence). With 6 bases removed from V and 8 bases from J, the gap between germline ends came to 13 bases. CDR3 sequence: CSAPKGSEAFF. The CDR3 nucleotides read TGCAGTGCCCCGAAGGGCTCAGAAGCTTTCTTT.

This clonotype was detected many times. This rearrangement joins TRBV18 to TRBJ2-1; D gene unclear. From germline, CDR1 is KGHSH and CDR2 LQKENI. V was pared by 0 bases and J by 0 bases, with 15 bases between. The CDR3 sequence is 18 residues long. CDR3 in DNA: TGTGCCAGCTCACCACCTAATTCTCGGTTCAGCTCCTACAATGAGCAGTTCTTC. It specifies CASSPPNSRFSSYNEQFF.

The chain is built from TRBV28 and TRBJ2-4; D is uncertain. The V end lost 6 bases, the J end lost 7 bases, and 16 bases lay between the germline ends. Per germline, CDR1 MDHEN and CDR2 SYDVKM. The CDR3 is 14 residues long. The chain's CDR3 is CASSPADGFNIQYF. CDR3 nucleotides: TGTGCCAGCAGCCCGGCGGACGGATTTAACATTCAGTACTTC.

This clonotype was counted ten times or more. V is TRBV20-1 and J is TRBJ2-1; D gene uncertain. Trimming took off 0 bases at V and 0 bases at J, with 9 bases between the two ends. Germline loops: CDR1 DFQATT, CDR2 SNEGSKA (reference sequence). The CDR3 has 15 residues. The CDR3 DNA sequence: TGCAGTGCTAGAGACCCAACCTTCTCCTACAATGAGCAGTTCTTC. This sequence encodes CSARDPTFSYNEQFF.

This clonotype has a handful of counts. The rearrangement uses TRBV12-3 or TRBV12-4 and TRBJ1-2, with unresolved D. This CDR3 region has 15 residues. Trimming removed 4 bases at V and 8 bases at J, with 20 bases between. CDR3 DNA: TGTGCCAGCAGTTCGGTGACAAGAGGGTATGGAGGCTACACCTTC. Translated: CASSSVTRGYGGYTF.

This clonotype has a count of ten or more. The chain has TRBV20-1 and TRBJ1-2; D is perhaps TRBD1 (5 bases). CDR3 length equals 11 residues. Per germline, CDR1 DFQATT and CDR2 SNEGSKA (reference sequence). The CDR3 bases are TGCAGCGGAAGGTCGGGGCAGGGCTACACCTTC. Translation gives CSGRSGQGYTF.

The V call is TRBV10-1, the J call TRBJ2-1; a weak D match, TRBD1 (6 bases). Between the trimmed V and J ends, which lost 5 bases and 4 bases, there was a span of 12 bases. From germline, CDR1 is WNHNN and CDR2 SYGVQD (reference sequence). The CDR3 runs 14 residues. The DNA of the CDR3 is TGCGCCAGCAGTCAGAGGGGACAATACAATGAGCAGTTCTTC. This sequence encodes CASSQRGQYNEQFF.

The chain carries TRBV7-6 and TRBJ2-4, with a weak D call TRBD2 (5 bases). In germline, CDR1 is SGHVS, CDR2 FNYEAQ. The CDR3 has 13 residues. Trimming removed 2 bases from V and 7 bases from J, with 9 bases in between. CDR3 amino acids: CASSLQRGNIQYF. CDR3 nucleotides: TGTGCCAGCAGCTTACAGAGAGGGAACATTCAGTACTTC.

In its sample, this clonotype was seen many times. The gene calls are TRBV7-3 and TRBJ2-3; tentatively, D is TRBD1 or TRBD2 (5 bases each). Per germline, CDR1 SGHTA and CDR2 FQGTGA. This CDR3 contains 15 residues. Trimming left V 4 bases short and J 1 base short, with 12 bases between. The CDR3 loop reads CASSSGWDRTDTQYF. In nucleotides, the CDR3 is TGTGCCAGCAGCTCAGGGTGGGACCGCACAGATACGCAGTATTTT. The whole variable domain, remainder taken from reference TRBV7-3 and TRBJ2-3, is GAGVSQTPSNKVTEKGKYVELRCDPISGHTALYWYRQSLGQGPEFLIYFQGTGAADDSGLPNDRFFAVRPEGSVSTLKIQRTERGDSAVYLCASSSGWDRTDTQYFGPGTRLTVL.